Following are 14 T cell receptor beta chains from one sample sequenced in a study of post-analysis software for immune sequencing data. Findings of the study overall: Elevated frequency relative to controls characterized several TRBV segments in patients, TRBV5-6, TRBV5-1 and TRBV20-1 among them.

Antigens of these TCRs are unknown. Unique molecular identifiers tagged the TCR beta cDNA libraries. TCRdb reprocessed the PCR reads with MiXCR, giving one entry per CDR3 protein. Here the sample spans 450,000 to 650,000 distinct CDR3 sequences, 44% being singletons. The specimen was blood. The receptor source for this set is a girl between 5 and 17 years old with multiple sclerosis.

This clonotype was recorded a few times. The rearrangement uses TRBV4-1 and TRBJ2-5; D is ambiguous. This CDR3 is built from 12 residues. Germline loops: CDR1 MGHRA, CDR2 YSYEKL. The ends were cut back, 3 bases at V and 1 base at J, with 3 bases in the middle. The DNA of the CDR3 is TGCGCCAGCAGCCATCCCCAAGAGACCCAGTACTTC. Amino acid sequence: CASSHPQETQYF.

The chain couples TRBV6-6 to TRBJ2-7, with TRBD1 matching over 7 bases. Trimming took 2 bases from V and 6 from J; bases not matched to a gene: 10. The germline CDR1 and CDR2 sequences are MNHNY and SVGAGI (reference sequence). This CDR3 spans 15 amino acids. In DNA, the CDR3 is TGTGCCAGCAGTTACAGCGAGGGGGCGAAGGGCGAGCAGTACTTC. Encoded protein: CASSYSEGAKGEQYF.

CDR3 sequence: CASSPGTGDSQPQHF. The CDR3, as DNA: TGTGCCAGCAGCCCCGGGACAGGGGACTCTCAGCCCCAGCATTTT. The chain links TRBV6-5 to TRBJ1-5; 10 nucleotides agree with TRBD1. V trimming: 6 bases; J trimming: 6 bases; junction bases outside the gene matches: 8. Germline V gene lookup returns CDR1 MNHEY and CDR2 SVGAGI. The CDR3 length is 15 residues.

This clonotype was counted a few times. The chain links TRBV20-1 to TRBJ2-7; weak D call: TRBD1 (5 bases). V was pared by 5 bases and J by 3 bases, with 20 bases between. Germline values: CDR1 DFQATT, CDR2 SNEGSKA (reference sequence). This CDR3 region has 15 residues. CDR3 nucleotides: TGCAGTGCTGACCAACTGGGGCGGTCCAACTACGAGCAGTACTTC. Its translation is CSADQLGRSNYEQYF.

This rearrangement joins TRBV20-1 to TRBJ2-5; 12 bases agree with TRBD2. V shed 6 bases and J 5 bases; nucleotides not matched to a gene: 7. Germline loops: CDR1 DFQATT, CDR2 SNEGSKA (reference sequence). The CDR3 has 14 residues. Here the CDR3 reads CSAPSGGARETQYF. Written as DNA, the CDR3 is TGCAGTGCCCCTAGCGGGGGGGCTCGGGAGACCCAGTACTTC.

The chain employs TRBV4-1 and TRBJ2-7, with D perhaps matching TRBD1 (5 bases). This CDR3 spans 16 amino acids. Germline V gene data show CDR1 as MGHRA and CDR2 as YSYEKL. Trimming stripped 0 bases from V and 0 bases from J, with 12 bases between. The CDR3 here is CASSQDLHRSSYEQYF. The CDR3 DNA follows: TGCGCCAGCAGCCAAGATTTGCACAGGAGCTCCTACGAGCAGTACTTC.

This clonotype was seen more than once but under ten times. The V and J genes are TRBV3-1 and TRBJ2-1; a possible D gene is TRBD1 (6 bases). Trimming stripped 1 base from V and 6 bases from J, with 13 bases between. Germline values: CDR1 LGHDT, CDR2 YNNKEL (reference sequence). The CDR3 consists of 15 residues. CDR3 nucleotides: TGTGCCAGCAGCCAAGGGCAGGGGTTAGGCAATGAGCAGTTCTTC. Protein sequence: CASSQGQGLGNEQFF.

Remarks on this clonotype: Germline and junction disagree at one end, which may indicate a read error. The chain joins TRBV4-2 to TRBJ1-2, with a possible D match to TRBD1 (5 bases). The germline CDR1 and CDR2 sequences are LGHNA and YNFKEQ. This CDR3 has 16 amino acids. CDR3 sequence reads: CTSSQAGTQHRGGYTF. As DNA, the CDR3 is TGTACCAGCAGCCAGGCTGGGACCCAACATCGTGGTGGCTACACCTTC.

The genes are TRBV10-3 and TRBJ2-1; 8 bases are a match to TRBD2. Germline loops: CDR1 ENHRY, CDR2 SYGVKD. The CDR3 runs 15 residues. J gave up 2 bases and V 4 bases, and 4 bases lay outside the gene matches. In nucleotides, the CDR3 is TGTGCCATCAGTGCGGCGGGAGGAACCTACAATGAGCAGTTCTTC. Translating gives CAISAAGGTYNEQFF.

The chain carries TRBV12-3 or TRBV12-4 and TRBJ2-7; no firm D call. The length of the CDR3 is 13 residues. V was trimmed by 6 bases and J by 2 bases, leaving 11 bases between them. The CDR3: CASSPTLAYEQYF. Here the CDR3 DNA reads TGTGCCAGCAGCCCAACCTTAGCCTACGAGCAGTACTTC.

A single count supports this clonotype. The CDR3 nucleotides read TGTGCCAGCAGACGTGGGACAGGGTATGATTCACCCCTCCACTTT. Translating gives CASRRGTGYDSPLHF. The chain carries TRBV11-2 and TRBJ1-6, with 9 nucleotides matching TRBD1. V was clipped by 6 bases and J by 8 bases; unmatched bases: 8. The CDR3 sequence is 15 residues long. Germline-derived CDR1 and CDR2 are SGHAT and FQNNGV.

The CDR3 DNA reads TGTGCCACCAGTGGATCACCGTCCGATACGCAGTATTTT. Protein product: CATSGSPSDTQYF. The genes are TRBV24-1 and TRBJ2-3; the D is unclear. Trimming took off 5 bases at V and 6 bases at J, with 11 bases between the two ends. This CDR3 comprises 13 residues. Germline CDR1 and CDR2: KGHDR and SFDVKD.

V usage is TRBV6-1 and J usage is TRBJ2-3, with 10 nucleotides matching TRBD2. In germline, CDR1 is MNHNS, CDR2 SASEGT. The CDR3 consists of 17 residues. V shed 8 bases, J shed 5 bases, and the junction held 16 bases outside the gene matches. This chain's CDR3 is CASLFFLLAGAKDTQYF. As DNA, the CDR3 is TGTGCCAGCCTCTTCTTCCTCCTAGCGGGGGCGAAAGATACGCAGTATTTT.

The chain recombines TRBV20-1 with TRBJ2-1; 8 bases are a match to TRBD1. With the DNA end fitting TRBJ2-7 better, the J assignment may be wrong. Germline CDR1 reads DFQATT; CDR2 reads SNEGSKA (reference sequence). There are 14 residues in the CDR3. CDR3 DNA: TGCAGTGCTAGGCGGGACAGGTCTCACTACGAGCAGTACTTC. Protein: CSARRDRSHYEQYF.